These 21 T cell receptor beta chains originate from one sample sequenced in a study of PD-L1 blockade in urothelial cancer. Profiled with immunoSEQ multiplex PCR; TCRdb holds only in-frame clones, not every one. Of some 80,000 clones detected, 87% appear once; the ten largest clones hold 4.5% to 7%. The specimen comprised PBMCs, sampled around atezolizumab (anti-PD-L1) treatment. All receptors derive from a woman aged 70-85 years with urothelial cancer.

The chain links TRBV6-1 to TRBJ1-1; D is unclear. Germline V gene sequence: CDR1 MNHNS, CDR2 SASEGT. The ends were cut back, 4 bases at V and 1 base at J, with 7 bases in the middle. The CDR3 spans 13 residues. The CDR3 spells CASSAQSNTEAFF. CDR3 DNA sequence: TGTGCCAGCAGTGCCCAGTCGAACACTGAAGCTTTCTTT.

This chain joins TRBV29-1 and TRBJ1-2, with 10 bases that match TRBD1. CDR3 length: 14 residues. The V gene end was trimmed by 4 bases and the J gene end by 7 bases; junction bases not matched to a gene: 9. Per germline, CDR1 SQVTM and CDR2 ANQGSEA. In nucleotides, the CDR3 is TGCAGCGTTGTAACCCGACAGGGGGCAGTTGGCTACACCTTC. It specifies CSVVTRQGAVGYTF.

V gene TRBV4-2 combines with J gene TRBJ2-7; the match to TRBD2 covers 11 bases. CDR1 and CDR2 from the germline V gene are LGHNA and YNFKEQ. V trimming: 4 bases; J trimming: 0 bases; junction bases outside the gene matches: 8. The CDR3 has 17 amino acids. In nucleotides, the CDR3 is TGTGCCAGCAGCCCGATCGGAACTAGCGGGAGCTCCTACGAGCAGTACTTC. Encoded protein: CASSPIGTSGSSYEQYF.

The chain uses TRBV11-2 and TRBJ2-7; D may be TRBD2 (6 bases). The CDR3 consists of 15 residues. Germline V gives CDR1 SGHAT, CDR2 FQNNGV. V shed 1 base and J shed 6 bases, with 16 bases lying between them. Written as DNA, the CDR3 is TGTGCCAGCAGCTTAGCCCTCCCGGTAGCGGTCGAGCAGTACTTC. Protein: CASSLALPVAVEQYF.

V and J are TRBV6-1 and TRBJ1-2; 7 bases are shared with TRBD1. CDR3 size: 17 residues. Per germline, CDR1 MNHNS and CDR2 SASEGT. The J segment lost 2 bases and the V segment lost 6 bases, leaving 15 bases of the junction unmatched. The CDR3 is CASRESTGAPSNYGYTF. For the CDR3, the DNA is TGTGCCAGCAGAGAATCAACAGGGGCCCCCTCCAACTATGGCTACACCTTC.

V usage is TRBV4-1 and J usage is TRBJ1-2, with TRBD1 matching over 7 bases. Germline CDR1 is MGHRA and CDR2 is YSYEKL. Trimming removed 1 base from V and 4 bases from J; junction bases left unmatched: 6. This CDR3 region has 15 residues. Here the CDR3 reads CASSQVNRGFYGYTF. The CDR3 region has the DNA TGCGCCAGCAGCCAAGTGAACAGGGGATTCTATGGCTACACCTTC.

The chain couples TRBV28 to TRBJ2-7, with TRBD1 matching over 8 bases. After removal of 6 bases from V and 2 bases from J, the junction contained 12 bases not matched to a gene. The CDR3 consists of 16 residues. Germline V CDR1 and CDR2: MDHEN, SYDVKM. The CDR3 here is CASSPQAGTGAYEQYF. Written as DNA, the CDR3 is TGTGCCAGCAGCCCTCAAGCCGGGACAGGAGCCTACGAGCAGTACTTC.

J is TRBJ1-3 and V is TRBV9; D call uncertain. The CDR3 is 16 residues long. Germline V gene sequence: CDR1 SGDLS, CDR2 YYNGEE. Trimming shortened V by 4 bases and J by 1 base, and 15 bases separated the two germline ends. The DNA of the CDR3 is TGTGCCAGCAGCTTAAAGAGTAGTGGTTCTGGAAACACCATATATTTT. It encodes CASSLKSSGSGNTIYF. The variable domain in full, with the rest retrieved from reference TRBV9 and TRBJ1-3, is DSGVTQTPKHLITATGQRVTLRCSPRSGDLSVYWYQQSLDQGLQFLIQYYNGEERAKGNILERFSAQQFPDLHSELNLSSLELGDSALYFCASSLKSSGSGNTIYFGEGSWLTVV.

The gene calls are TRBV10-2 and TRBJ1-1, with D possibly TRBD1 on 5 matching bases. Germline V gives CDR1 WSHSY, CDR2 SAAADI. V lost 2 bases, J lost 5 bases, and 6 bases lay in between. The CDR3 sequence is 12 residues long. CDR3 loop: CASSERGTEAFF. CDR3 in DNA: TGCGCCAGCAGTGAGAGGGGAACTGAAGCTTTCTTT.

CDR3 region: CASSMGLDEQYF. As DNA, the CDR3 is TGCGCCAGCAGCATGGGACTGGACGAGCAGTACTTC. The rearrangement uses TRBV5-1 and TRBJ2-7; TRBD2 is a possible D gene (6 bases). Germline loops: CDR1 SGHRS, CDR2 YFSETQ. This CDR3 spans 12 amino acids. Trimming removed 4 bases at V and 5 bases at J, with 10 bases between.

Written as DNA, the CDR3 is TGTGCCAGCAGCGCGCAGGGCGGGAGGGGATCAGATACGCAGTATTTT. Translation gives CASSAQGGRGSDTQYF. The chain is built from TRBV13 and TRBJ2-3; the match to TRBD2 covers 9 bases. V shed 5 bases and J 4 bases; nucleotides not matched to a gene: 10. Germline loops: CDR1 PRHDT, CDR2 FYEKMQ (reference sequence). The CDR3 covers 16 residues.

The rearrangement links TRBV19 to TRBJ2-4; D might be TRBD2 (6 bases). This CDR3 region has 16 residues. V was shortened by 3 bases and J by 7 bases, with 19 bases between the two germline ends. Per germline, CDR1 LNHDA and CDR2 SQIVND (reference sequence). CDR3 residues: CASSIYGAGTGNIQYF. Here the CDR3 DNA reads TGTGCCAGTAGTATCTATGGCGCAGGGACTGGGAACATTCAGTACTTC. The entire variable domain, with the rest obtained from reference TRBV19 and TRBJ2-4, is as follows: DGGITQSPKYLFRKEGQNVTLSCEQNLNHDAMYWYRQDPGQGLRLIYYSQIVNDFQKGDIAEGYSVSREKKESFPLTVTSAQKNPTAFYLCASSIYGAGTGNIQYFGAGTRLSVL.

There are a few counts of this clone. The rearrangement uses TRBV7-9 and TRBJ1-1, with TRBD1 identical over 7 bases. V shed 9 bases and J 5 bases; nucleotides not matched to a gene: 3. The CDR3 is 11 amino acids. Germline V gene lookup returns CDR1 SEHNR and CDR2 FQNEAQ (reference sequence). CDR3 sequence: CASQGGTEAFF. The DNA for the CDR3 is TGTGCCAGTCAGGGGGGTACTGAAGCTTTCTTT.

The rearrangement joins TRBV29-1 to TRBJ2-1; D may be TRBD1 (5 bases). In germline, CDR1 is SQVTM, CDR2 ANQGSEA. V was cut by 3 bases and J by 4 bases, with 22 bases left in between. The CDR3 is 17 amino acids. The CDR3: CSVEAGKSLFLYNEQFF. The CDR3 nucleotides are TGCAGCGTTGAGGCAGGGAAAAGTTTGTTTTTGTACAATGAGCAGTTCTTC.

The chain joins TRBV28 to TRBJ1-4, with D perhaps TRBD1 (6 bases). Per germline, CDR1 MDHEN and CDR2 SYDVKM. Trimming removed 5 bases from V and 3 bases from J, with 16 bases in between. The CDR3 loop spans 16 amino acids. Here the CDR3 DNA reads TGTGCCAGCAGTAAACCGGGACAAGCTCCTAATGAAAAACTGTTTTTT. This sequence encodes CASSKPGQAPNEKLFF.

This clone was detected only once. This chain connects TRBV4-3 to TRBJ2-7; 9 bases fit TRBD2. V was clipped by 4 bases and J by 3 bases; unmatched bases: 7. Germline V CDR1 and CDR2: LGHNA, YSLEER. This CDR3 has 15 residues. CDR3: CASSPSSGAHYEQYF. The DNA of the CDR3 is TGCGCCAGCAGCCCCTCTAGCGGGGCCCACTACGAGCAGTACTTC.

The V call is TRBV5-6, the J call TRBJ2-1; 8 bases agree with TRBD2. The CDR3 has 14 residues. The junction had 4 bases not matched to a gene; V was cut back by 2 bases and J by 6 bases. The germline gives CDR1 SGHDT, CDR2 YYEEEE. The CDR3 region is CASSLAGEGNEQFF. CDR3 in DNA: TGTGCCAGCAGCTTAGCGGGAGAAGGCAATGAGCAGTTCTTC.

This sequence joins TRBV7-2 and TRBJ2-7; possible D gene TRBD1, 5 bases. Deletions cut 2 bases from V and 4 bases from J, with 15 bases between. Germline values: CDR1 SGHTA, CDR2 FQGNSA. The CDR3 loop spans 15 amino acids. CDR3 in DNA: TGTGCCAGCAGCTTATTGGACACTTTGGGATACGAGCAGTACTTC. Translated: CASSLLDTLGYEQYF.

The V call is TRBV11-2, the J call TRBJ1-6, with 9 bases lining up with TRBD1. After removal of 4 bases from V and 10 bases from J, the junction contained 5 bases not matched to a gene. The CDR3 extends over 14 amino acids. Germline CDR1 SGHAT, CDR2 FQNNGV. CDR3 sequence: CASSWTGEGSPLHF. Here the CDR3 DNA reads TGTGCCAGCAGCTGGACAGGGGAAGGCTCACCCCTCCACTTT.

The V call is TRBV7-9, the J call TRBJ2-7; no clear D gene. CDR3 length equals 11 residues. Trimming pared 5 bases from V and 4 bases from J, leaving 6 bases between. The germline V gene has CDR1 SEHNR and CDR2 FQNEAQ (reference sequence). CDR3 coding DNA: TGTGCCAGCAGCAGAGGATACGAGCAGTACTTC. Translating gives CASSRGYEQYF. Full variable domain (missing parts from reference TRBV7-9 and TRBJ2-7): DTGVSQNPRHKITKRGQNVTFRCDPISEHNRLYWYRQTLGQGPEFLTYFQNEAQLEKSRLLSDRFSAERPKGSFSTLEIQRTEQGDSAMYLCASSRGYEQYFGPGTRLTVT.

This clone showed up just once. The rearrangement uses TRBV7-2 and TRBJ1-4, with 9 positions matching TRBD1. V trimming: 5 bases; J trimming: 8 bases; junction bases outside the gene matches: 9. Germline V gene data show CDR1 as SGHTA and CDR2 as FQGNSA. This CDR3 spans 15 amino acids. This CDR3 reads CASSNRQGVWEKLFF. The DNA for the CDR3 is TGTGCCAGCAGCAATCGACAGGGGGTTTGGGAAAAACTGTTTTTT.